This T cell receptor (beta chain) was recovered during a study of human T cells and chemical hapten exposure. Ten or more counts support this clonotype. Unique molecular identifiers were attached to individual cDNA molecules during library preparation. One entry per CDR3 protein results from TCRdb running MiXCR on the RACE reads. The table shows some 81,000 distinct CDR3 sequences, with around 7% occurring only once. Time point in this sample: patch test 1, 2 weeks after DPC sensitization. Treatment of the sample: therapeutic diphenylcyclopropenone sensitization with weekly scalp DPC. Blood sampling occurred before each patch-test application. The ends were cut back, 3 bases at V and 5 bases at J, with 14 bases in the middle. CDR1 is SGHNT, CDR2 YYREEE, per germline (reference sequence). The CDR3 loop spans 14 amino acids.

V is TRBV5-4 and J is TRBJ1-1; D unresolved. This TCR derives from a woman aged 30 to 39 with alopecia areata. Some clones in this sample may be carry-over from other donors' samples. The sample in question was whole blood, obtained in connection with sensitization to the hapten diphenylcyclopropenone (DPC). The CDR3 region has the DNA TGTGCCAGCAGCTCTGCCGGGAAGAAGACTGAAGCTTTCTTT. Its translation: CASSSAGKKTEAFF. The full variable domain, its missing parts supplied by reference TRBV5-4 and TRBJ1-1, is ETGVTQSPTHLIKTRGQQVTLRCSSQSGHNTVSWYQQALGQGPQFIFQYYREEENGRGNFPPRFSGLQFPNYSSELNVNALELDDSALYLCASSSAGKKTEAFFGQGTRLTVV.